The TCR beta chain described here comes from a study of blood T cell repertoires in COVID-19. Study context: Collection of acute and convalescent COVID-19 samples took place in the United States, Italy and Spain. PBMCs, B-cell-depleted T cells, or T cells provided the cDNA or gDNA that made up the material.

Original data processing: Estimation of nucleated cell counts relied on the amplification of reference gene primers. Produced via immunoSEQ multiplex PCR; TCRdb's table is partial and in-frame only. V and J calls and clone size are those listed in that table; D and trimming were worked out from the DNA. The table has over 200,000 clones, 75% to 90% seen once. The CDR3 extends over 13 amino acids. V dropped 3 bases and J dropped 4 bases, with 9 bases sitting between them. Per the germline V gene, CDR1 is MNHEY and CDR2 is SVGAGI. The sequence was obtained from a woman aged 40 to 50 with acute or convalescent COVID-19. Sequenced material: peripheral blood. The rearrangement joins TRBV6-5 to TRBJ1-2; D not resolved. The DNA for the CDR3 is TGTGCCAGCAGTTATAATTCCGGCTATGGCTACACCTTC. Its translation: CASSYNSGYGYTF.